The clone carrying this T cell receptor beta chain was seen repeatedly, ten times or more. This specimen comes from a study of neurological immune-mediated disorders. Germline values: CDR1 DFQATT, CDR2 SNEGSKA (reference sequence). Trimming removed 2 bases at V and 4 bases at J, with 14 bases between. There are 15 residues in the CDR3. TCRdb called the 5' RACE reads again in MiXCR, with one record for every CDR3 protein. The sample lists roughly 31,000 distinct CDR3 sequences, under 30% occurring once. The V call is TRBV20-1, the J call TRBJ2-2, with D tentatively TRBD1 (5 bases). Input material: CD4+ T cells from blood. This sequence was found in a man aged 50-60 years with HTLV-1-associated myelopathy (HAM/TSP). DNA for the CDR3: TGCAGTGCTAGAAGGGCAGGTGGGGCCACCGGGGAGCTGTTTTTT. Its translation: CSARRAGGATGELFF.